Following are 15 T cell receptor beta chains from one sample sequenced in a study of CD8+ T cells in alopecia areata (dated by TCRdb to 2016 to 2019). Library prep was done by the immunoSEQ multiplex PCR assay. To provide template for TCR sequencing, every sample had RNA extracted and reverse transcribed into cDNA. TCRdb took over this immuneACCESS table, retaining in-frame rearrangements with V and J assigned. Such tables are incomplete; in checked studies, under half of the missing clones stem from an unresolved V gene, and the remainder is unexplained. Counted in this sample were 150,000 or so clones; 86% of them appeared once. The ten largest clonotypes hold about 13% of the sample. According to the study, the label for this sample's time point signals: four to five weeks on oral tofacitinib. The treatment or condition label, read with the paper, signifies: oral pan-JAK inhibitor, 5-10 mg twice daily.

The sample consisted of CD8+ T cells sorted from blood, taken at week 4, from a patient treated with tofacitinib. These receptors all come from a human donor with alopecia areata.

This sequence joins TRBV7-3 and TRBJ2-4; D uncertain. V lost 5 bases and J 8 bases, leaving 7 bases between the germline ends. CDR3 length: 11 residues. Germline CDR1 is SGHTA and CDR2 is FQGTGA. Written as DNA, the CDR3 is TGTGCCAGCAGCGACAACGACATTCAGTACTTC. Encoded protein: CASSDNDIQYF.

The rearrangement uses TRBV27 and TRBJ2-1; D remains ambiguous. The germline gives CDR1 MNHEY, CDR2 SMNVEV (reference sequence). This CDR3 has 12 amino acids. The V end was cut by 5 bases, the J end by 8 bases, with 10 bases between. CDR3 loop: CASSDLSYEQFF. CDR3 nucleotides: TGTGCCAGCAGTGACCTTAGCTATGAGCAGTTCTTC.

In its sample, this clone was seen once. The gene calls are TRBV7-8 and TRBJ1-4; 7 nucleotides align to TRBD1. CDR3 length equals 12 residues. Trimming cost V 2 bases and J 14 bases; bases outside gene matches: 5. Germline CDR1 and CDR2: SGHVS and FQNEAQ. This CDR3 reads CASSLQGQQLFF. CDR3 in DNA: TGTGCCAGCAGCTTACAGGGACAGCAGCTGTTTTTT.

The V and J genes are TRBV19 and TRBJ2-2; TRBD2 is a possible D gene (6 bases). The CDR3 loop spans 16 amino acids. The germline gives CDR1 LNHDA, CDR2 SQIVND (reference sequence). The V end was cut by 5 bases, the J end by 7 bases, with 20 bases between. The CDR3 bases are TGTGCCAGTAGTCTGTCTCTCGGGGGACTTGTCGGGGAGCTGTTTTTT. It translates to CASSLSLGGLVGELFF.

The rearrangement links TRBV5-1 to TRBJ2-3, with 9 nucleotides matching TRBD1. V gave up 4 bases and J gave up 0 bases; unmatched junction bases: 3. Germline CDR1 reads SGHRS; CDR2 reads YFSETQ. The CDR3 has 15 residues. CDR3 DNA: TGCGCCAGCAGCCCCGGACAGGGGAGCACAGATACGCAGTATTTT. Translated: CASSPGQGSTDTQYF.

This clone was counted a single time. The chain couples TRBV5-6 to TRBJ2-7, with D possibly being TRBD1 (5 bases). Germline assignment: CDR1 SGHDT and CDR2 YYEEEE. CDR3 length equals 15 residues. The germline V and J ends were trimmed by 4 bases and 5 bases, with 19 bases remaining between them. CDR3 amino acids: CASSQRGSGLNEQYF. The CDR3 nucleotides read TGTGCCAGCAGCCAAAGGGGCTCAGGGCTCAACGAGCAGTACTTC.

The chain uses TRBV7-9 and TRBJ2-5, with 10 bases aligning to TRBD2. The CDR3 is 14 residues long. V gave up 6 bases and J gave up 4 bases; unmatched junction bases: 5. Germline CDR1 reads SEHNR; CDR2 reads FQNEAQ (reference sequence). CDR3 loop: CASSFIAGGETQYF. The CDR3 DNA sequence: TGTGCCAGCAGTTTCATAGCGGGGGGAGAGACCCAGTACTTC.

This chain joins TRBV2 and TRBJ2-3; 7 bases are a match to TRBD2. The CDR3 totals 16 residues. Germline values: CDR1 SNHLY, CDR2 FYNNEI. The V gene end was trimmed by 2 bases and the J gene end by 2 bases; junction bases not matched to a gene: 7. The DNA of the CDR3 is TGTGCCAGCAGTGAATCGCGGCGGGGGAACACAGATACGCAGTATTTT. It encodes CASSESRRGNTDTQYF.

The rearrangement uses TRBV30 and TRBJ2-5; tentative D call: TRBD2 (5 bases). The CDR3 is 12 residues long. CDR1 and CDR2 from the germline V gene are GTSNPN and SVGIG (reference sequence). Between the trimmed V and J ends, which lost 3 bases and 2 bases, there was a span of 7 bases. The CDR3 loop is CAWRSGQETQYF. The CDR3 nucleotides read TGTGCCTGGAGAAGCGGACAAGAGACCCAGTACTTC.

The chain's CDR3 is CASSLSWAGNQPQHF. Written as DNA, the CDR3 is TGTGCCAGCAGTTTATCCTGGGCGGGGAATCAGCCCCAGCATTTT. This chain uses TRBV27 with TRBJ1-5; D call uncertain. Between the trimmed V and J ends, which lost 0 bases and 4 bases, there was a span of 10 bases. Germline-derived CDR1 and CDR2 are MNHEY and SMNVEV (reference sequence). The CDR3 consists of 15 residues.

The V and J genes are TRBV7-9 and TRBJ2-1; D is unresolved. Trimming stripped 5 bases from V and 6 bases from J, with 14 bases between. The germline V gene has CDR1 SEHNR and CDR2 FQNEAQ (reference sequence). The CDR3 consists of 14 residues. The CDR3 here is CASSGNTESNEQFF. The CDR3 coding sequence is TGTGCCAGCAGCGGCAACACCGAAAGCAATGAGCAGTTCTTC. The full variable domain, with the rest looked up from reference TRBV7-9 and TRBJ2-1, is DTGVSQNPRHKITKRGQNVTFRCDPISEHNRLYWYRQTLGQGPEFLTYFQNEAQLEKSRLLSDRFSAERPKGSFSTLEIQRTEQGDSAMYLCASSGNTESNEQFFGPGTRLTVL.

This chain connects TRBV18 to TRBJ2-1; D not resolved. Trimming cost V 1 base and J 4 bases, with 17 bases left between them. The CDR3 is made up of 17 amino acids. Germline CDR1 reads KGHSH; CDR2 reads LQKENI. CDR3 in amino acids: CASSPRTNPGRYNEQFF. Here the CDR3 DNA reads TGTGCCAGCTCACCACGAACCAACCCGGGCCGATACAATGAGCAGTTCTTC.

The chain recombines TRBV6-6 with TRBJ2-1, with TRBD2 identical over 10 bases. This CDR3 region has 15 residues. Germline V gives CDR1 MNHNY, CDR2 SVGAGI (reference sequence). Trimming removed 7 bases from V and 7 bases from J; junction bases left unmatched: 10. The CDR3 is CASTNLAGVSNEQFF. CDR3 coding DNA: TGTGCCAGCACCAACCTAGCGGGAGTATCAAATGAGCAGTTCTTC.

The genes are TRBV9 and TRBJ1-2; TRBD1 agrees at 12 bases. Germline CDR1 and CDR2: SGDLS and YYNGEE. The CDR3 spans 15 residues. The V segment lost 3 bases and the J segment 6 bases; nucleotides outside the gene matches: 6. The CDR3: CASSARDRGRHGYTF. In DNA form, the CDR3 reads TGTGCCAGCAGCGCTAGGGACAGGGGGCGTCATGGCTACACCTTC.

The V gene is TRBV11-2, the J gene TRBJ2-3; D gene unclear. The CDR3 runs 15 residues. Germline-derived CDR1 and CDR2 are SGHAT and FQNNGV. Trimming removed 1 base from V and 0 bases from J, with 8 bases in between. The CDR3 nucleotides read TGTGCCAGCAGCTTAGGGAGTTCTAGCACAGATACGCAGTATTTT. The encoded protein is CASSLGSSSTDTQYF.